Sequencing of this T cell receptor beta chain was carried out in a study of control samples from healthy donors and cancer patients. Some clones are missing from TCRdb's copy, which holds only in-frame ones; the method was immunoSEQ multiplex PCR. The sample consists of about 140,000 clones, under 90% of them appearing once. Germline CDR1 reads SNHLY; CDR2 reads FYNNEI. The CDR3 runs to 13 residues. With V trimmed by 2 bases and J by 11 bases, 8 bases remained unmatched. The sequence was collected from a man aged 30 to 45 in good health. The sample consisted of blood. The chain combines TRBV2 with TRBJ2-7, with TRBD2 matching over 8 bases. CDR3 region: CASSETSGPPEYF. The DNA for the CDR3 is TGTGCCAGCAGTGAAACTAGCGGCCCACCGGAGTACTTC.